The 24 T cell receptor beta chains listed next were all sequenced from one sample in a study of OX40 agonist ivuxolimab in advanced cancers. Produced via immunoSEQ multiplex PCR; TCRdb's table is partial and in-frame only. The sample includes about 32,000 clones, 75% to 85% of them seen just once. The sequenced sample was CD4+ or CD8+ T cells sorted from blood, obtained in a trial of the OX40 agonist ivuxolimab. The receptors derive from an adult with an advanced solid tumor such as melanoma, head and neck, liver or kidney cancer.

J is TRBJ2-7 and V is TRBV9; D not resolved. This CDR3 spans 10 amino acids. The V end was cut by 7 bases, the J end by 2 bases, with 4 bases between. Germline V lookup: CDR1 SGDLS, CDR2 YYNGEE. CDR3: CASLTYEQYF. The DNA of the CDR3 is TGTGCCAGCCTAACCTACGAGCAGTACTTC.

This clone occurred a few times. The CDR3 bases are TGTGCCAGCAGTTGGACACCCACCGGGGAGCTGTTTTTT. It translates to CASSWTPTGELFF. This chain uses TRBV28 with TRBJ2-2, with D possibly being TRBD1 (5 bases). CDR3 size: 13 residues. Trimming removed 4 bases from V and 4 bases from J, with 7 bases in between. Germline V lookup: CDR1 MDHEN, CDR2 SYDVKM.

This clone rates as medium-sized. The chain recombines TRBV2 with TRBJ1-4; D is unclear. The germline V gene encodes CDR1 SNHLY and CDR2 FYNNEI. The CDR3 length is 13 residues. V was clipped by 3 bases and J by 7 bases, with 9 bases between them. The CDR3 DNA is TGTGCCAGCAGTGAGGGTCGCTTTGAAAAACTGTTTTTT. Amino acids: CASSEGRFEKLFF.

V is TRBV2 and J is TRBJ2-7; TRBD1 matches at 9 bases. From germline, CDR1 is SNHLY and CDR2 FYNNEI. V dropped 6 bases and J dropped 0; count of bases not matched to a gene: 3. The CDR3 consists of 14 residues. The CDR3 is CASSPDRGSYEQYF. CDR3 sequence (DNA): TGTGCCAGCAGCCCGGACAGGGGCTCCTACGAGCAGTACTTC.

This sequence joins TRBV5-1 and TRBJ2-3; TRBD2 matches at 12 bases. The CDR3 loop spans 15 amino acids. Trimming took 0 bases from V and 4 from J; bases not matched to a gene: 0. CDR1 is SGHRS, CDR2 YFSETQ, per germline. Here the CDR3 DNA reads TGCGCCAGCAGCTTGGGACTAGCGGGAGCAGATACGCAGTATTTT. Protein product: CASSLGLAGADTQYF.

The gene calls are TRBV4-2 and TRBJ1-4; TRBD1 might be the D (5 bases). This CDR3 region has 16 residues. The V end lost 1 base, the J end lost 4 bases, and 13 bases lay between the germline ends. Germline CDR1 is LGHNA and CDR2 is YNFKEQ. The CDR3: CASSQAAQGGNEKLFF. CDR3 DNA sequence: TGTGCCAGCAGCCAAGCCGCGCAGGGTGGTAATGAAAAACTGTTTTTT.

In its sample, this clone was seen once. The chain uses TRBV25-1 and TRBJ2-2; 10 nucleotides align to TRBD1. Losses at the gene ends were 5 bases for V and 7 bases for J; bases not matched to a gene: 7. The CDR3 consists of 15 residues. CDR1 is MGHDK, CDR2 SYGVNS, per germline. CDR3 sequence: CASSRRDRGLGELFF. The CDR3 coding sequence is TGTGCCAGCAGTCGCCGGGACAGGGGCCTCGGGGAGCTGTTTTTT.

This rearrangement joins TRBV5-1 to TRBJ2-1; 9 bases map to TRBD1. V dropped 4 bases and J dropped 15; count of bases not matched to a gene: 8. Germline V gene data show CDR1 as SGHRS and CDR2 as YFSETQ. This CDR3 is built from 12 residues. The CDR3: CASSLSGQGSFF. The CDR3 region has the DNA TGCGCCAGCAGCCTATCGGGACAGGGTTCGTTCTTC.

The CDR3 loop is CASSLAQSAGILRTEAFF. CDR3 in DNA: TGTGCCAGCAGCTTGGCTCAATCGGCAGGGATTCTACGCACTGAAGCTTTCTTT. The V and J genes are TRBV7-3 and TRBJ1-1, with a weak D call TRBD1 (5 bases). Trimming left V 3 bases short and J 4 bases short, with 24 bases between. The CDR3 totals 18 residues. Looked up from germline, CDR1 is SGHTA and CDR2 is FQGTGA.

The genes are TRBV19 and TRBJ1-1; tentative D call: TRBD1 (6 bases). The CDR3 extends over 14 amino acids. CDR1 LNHDA and CDR2 SQIVND come from the germline V gene (reference sequence). Trimming stripped 2 bases from V and 4 bases from J, with 11 bases between. This CDR3 is CASSITGGPTEAFF. CDR3 sequence (DNA): TGTGCCAGTAGTATAACGGGGGGCCCCACTGAAGCTTTCTTT.

Only one count was recorded for this clone. This chain uses TRBV7-2 with TRBJ2-3, with 12 bases lining up with TRBD2. V shed 5 bases and J 10 bases; nucleotides not matched to a gene: 7. The CDR3 loop spans 14 amino acids. CDR1 and CDR2 from the germline V gene are SGHTA and FQGNSA. The CDR3 is CASSPSGGGRAQYF. The CDR3 DNA follows: TGTGCCAGCAGCCCTAGCGGGGGGGGAAGGGCGCAGTATTTT.

The chain employs TRBV19 and TRBJ2-1; tentative D call: TRBD2 (6 bases). V gave up 0 bases and J gave up 10 bases, with 13 bases separating them. Germline V gene data show CDR1 as LNHDA and CDR2 as SQIVND (reference sequence). The CDR3 spans 14 residues. In DNA form, the CDR3 reads TGTGCCAGTAGTATAGATTTTGATGCGGGGGAGCAGTTCTTC. This encodes CASSIDFDAGEQFF.

The chain combines TRBV9 with TRBJ2-7; D gene uncertain. Germline V gene data show CDR1 as SGDLS and CDR2 as YYNGEE. The CDR3 covers 13 residues. V was trimmed by 1 base and J by 4 bases, leaving 9 bases between them. In DNA form, the CDR3 reads TGTGCCAGCAGCGTAATGATGGGGTACGAGCAGTACTTC. Protein: CASSVMMGYEQYF. The full variable domain, completed using reference TRBV9 and TRBJ2-7, is DSGVTQTPKHLITATGQRVTLRCSPRSGDLSVYWYQQSLDQGLQFLIQYYNGEERAKGNILERFSAQQFPDLHSELNLSSLELGDSALYFCASSVMMGYEQYFGPGTRLTVT.

The chain has TRBV15 and TRBJ1-1; no clear D gene. V lost 3 bases, J lost 8 bases, and 19 bases lay in between. This CDR3 is 15 amino acids long. The germline V gene has CDR1 LNHNV and CDR2 YYDKDF (reference sequence). The CDR3 here is CATSSPATLGREAFF. The CDR3 region has the DNA TGTGCCACCAGCAGTCCAGCTACTCTGGGAAGAGAAGCTTTCTTT.

The chain is built from TRBV2 and TRBJ1-6; TRBD1 is a possible D gene (5 bases). V lost 6 bases to trimming and J lost 5 bases, with 11 bases between them. The germline CDR1 and CDR2 sequences are SNHLY and FYNNEI. The CDR3 spans 14 residues. The CDR3 region has the DNA TGTGCCAGCAGGAAAGACAGAAATAATTCACCCCTCCACTTT. Its protein product is CASRKDRNNSPLHF.

The rearrangement uses TRBV9 and TRBJ1-1, with TRBD1 identical over 7 bases. This CDR3 has 16 residues. J was trimmed by 4 bases and V by 1 base; bases with no gene match: 10. Germline lookup yields CDR1 SGDLS and CDR2 YYNGEE. Here the CDR3 DNA reads TGTGCCAGCAGCGTACTCCCTTCCGGGACAGCCACTGAAGCTTTCTTT. Its translation is CASSVLPSGTATEAFF.

This clone was seen a handful of times. The rearrangement uses TRBV2 and TRBJ2-7, with TRBD2 as a possible D gene (6 bases). This CDR3 is built from 14 residues. V was clipped by 6 bases and J by 3 bases, with 15 bases between them. CDR1 is SNHLY, CDR2 FYNNEI, per germline. This CDR3 reads CASRTGLINYEQYF. The CDR3, as DNA: TGTGCCAGCAGGACGGGACTGATAAACTACGAGCAGTACTTC.

This chain joins TRBV5-8 and TRBJ2-3; 10 nucleotides match TRBD1. The V and J ends lost 5 bases and 4 bases, in that order; junction bases with no gene match: 10. This CDR3 comprises 16 residues. The germline V gene encodes CDR1 SGHTS and CDR2 YDEGEE. The CDR3 is CASSIYGTGEADTQYF. For the CDR3, the DNA is TGTGCCAGCAGTATTTACGGGACAGGGGAGGCAGATACGCAGTATTTT.

The V call is TRBV7-6, the J call TRBJ1-1, with no clear D. This CDR3 has 16 residues. The V gene's germline CDR1 is SGHVS and CDR2 FNYEAQ. V was cut by 1 base and J by 5 bases, with 17 bases left in between. CDR3 amino acids: CASSLEAYGLATEAFF. The CDR3 nucleotides read TGTGCCAGCAGCTTAGAAGCATACGGCCTGGCTACTGAAGCTTTCTTT.

J is TRBJ1-1 and V is TRBV27, with D tentatively TRBD1 (5 bases). In germline, CDR1 is MNHEY, CDR2 SMNVEV (reference sequence). The V end lost 1 base, the J end lost 0 bases, and 9 bases lay between the germline ends. The CDR3 covers 15 residues. The CDR3 spells CASSLWGGVNTEAFF. The CDR3 nucleotides read TGTGCCAGCAGTTTATGGGGCGGGGTGAACACTGAAGCTTTCTTT.

The J gene is TRBJ2-5, the V gene TRBV7-2; D is perhaps TRBD2 (5 bases). The CDR3 totals 13 residues. Deletions cut 1 base from V and 5 bases from J, with 8 bases between. Germline-derived CDR1 and CDR2 are SGHTA and FQGNSA. The CDR3 region has the DNA TGTGCCAGCAGCTTAGGGGAGTTGGAGACCCAGTACTTC. Protein product: CASSLGELETQYF.

V is TRBV11-1 and J is TRBJ1-1; D uncertain. Trimming stripped 2 bases from V and 1 base from J, with 8 bases between. From germline, CDR1 is SGHAT and CDR2 FQDESV (reference sequence). This CDR3 is built from 14 residues. The CDR3 sequence is CASSLHTANTEAFF. The CDR3 nucleotides read TGTGCCAGCAGCTTACATACGGCGAACACTGAAGCTTTCTTT. Using reference TRBV11-1 and TRBJ1-1 for the parts outside the CDR3, the full variable domain is EAEVAQSPRYKITEKSQAVAFWCDPISGHATLYWYRQILGQGPELLVQFQDESVVDDSQLPKDRFSAERLKGVDSTLKIQPAELGDSAMYLCASSLHTANTEAFFGQGTRLTVV.

This rearrangement joins TRBV28 to TRBJ2-7; D remains unclear. Germline V gene data show CDR1 as MDHEN and CDR2 as SYDVKM. Trimming shortened V by 5 bases and J by 2 bases, and 13 bases separated the two germline ends. This CDR3 is built from 14 residues. This chain's CDR3 is CASSPPKVPYEQYF. In nucleotides, the CDR3 is TGTGCCAGCAGTCCACCGAAGGTTCCCTACGAGCAGTACTTC. The variable domain in full, with the rest retrieved from reference TRBV28 and TRBJ2-7, is DVKVTQSSRYLVKRTGEKVFLECVQDMDHENMFWYRQDPGLGLRLIYFSYDVKMKEKGDIPEGYSVSREKKERFSLILESASTNQTSMYLCASSPPKVPYEQYFGPGTRLTVT.

The V and J genes are TRBV29-1 and TRBJ2-2; 9 bases agree with TRBD1. The CDR3 totals 16 residues. The germline gives CDR1 SQVTM, CDR2 ANQGSEA. CDR3 coding DNA: TGCACCCTTGGGAGGGGAACAGGGGGCGTCACCGGGGAGCTGTTTTTT. Its protein is CTLGRGTGGVTGELFF.